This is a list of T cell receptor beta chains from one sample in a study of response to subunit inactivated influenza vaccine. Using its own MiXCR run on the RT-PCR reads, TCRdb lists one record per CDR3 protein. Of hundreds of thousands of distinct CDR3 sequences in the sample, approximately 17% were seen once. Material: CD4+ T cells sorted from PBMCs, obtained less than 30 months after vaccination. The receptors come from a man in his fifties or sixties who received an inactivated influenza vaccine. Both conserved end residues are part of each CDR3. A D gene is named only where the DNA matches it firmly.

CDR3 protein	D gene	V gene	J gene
CASSQDFGVAGHQETQYF	TRBD2	TRBV4-3	TRBJ2-5
CASSRMSGANVLTF	NA	TRBV7-2	TRBJ2-6
CASNRDRGEKLFF	TRBD1	TRBV14	TRBJ1-4
CASSYSTRQGYNSPLHF	TRBD1	TRBV6-5	TRBJ1-6
CASSPDRGQNNEQFF	TRBD1	TRBV5-4	TRBJ2-1
CASSYPIRGGEQYF	NA	TRBV6-2/TRBV6-3	TRBJ2-7
CASSVRDGRSYEQYF	NA	TRBV6-1	TRBJ2-7
CASSLAPATNEKLFF	NA	TRBV5-1	TRBJ1-4
CASISPSSGNEQFF	NA	TRBV6-2/TRBV6-3	TRBJ2-1
CAIRVPLGAGANVLTF	NA	TRBV10-3	TRBJ2-6
CASSLGLQANEQFF	NA	TRBV6-5	TRBJ2-1
CASSYSSGPQHF	NA	TRBV6-2/TRBV6-3	TRBJ1-5
CASSAPGQGIYEQYF	TRBD1	TRBV7-9	TRBJ2-7
CASSPGDAVYNEQFF	NA	TRBV11-3	TRBJ2-1
CSAKKGTGIQETQYF	TRBD1	TRBV29-1	TRBJ2-5
CASSLAPGASSYNEQFF	NA	TRBV5-1	TRBJ2-1
CASSVGTSNNEQFF	TRBD2	TRBV5-1	TRBJ2-1
CASSLEGTGGDEQYF	TRBD1	TRBV7-8	TRBJ2-7
CATSRDRGRGNQPQHF	NA	TRBV15	TRBJ1-5
CSAGPTGTRDEQYF	NA	TRBV20-1	TRBJ2-7
CSAAGVATDTQYF	TRBD2	TRBV20-1	TRBJ2-3
CASSFEAVGYSTDTQYF	NA	TRBV27	TRBJ2-3
CSAIADTSTDTQYF	NA	TRBV20-1	TRBJ2-3
CSAREGSGVYNEQFF	TRBD2	TRBV20-1	TRBJ2-1
CASSYNLGVGEQFF	NA	TRBV12-3/TRBV12-4	TRBJ2-1
CASSVAPLATDTQYF	NA	TRBV9	TRBJ2-3
CSVEKSLMGGYTF	NA	TRBV29-1	TRBJ1-2
CASSYQGNQPQHF	NA	TRBV7-2	TRBJ1-5
CASSTTTGYEQYF	NA	TRBV12-3/TRBV12-4	TRBJ2-7
CASSQDPGTGRGYTF	TRBD1	TRBV4-2	TRBJ1-2
CASSLAGQGRTGELFF	TRBD1	TRBV5-6	TRBJ2-2
CSALGLAGVTDTQYF	TRBD2	TRBV20-1	TRBJ2-3
CASISEGNEQFF	NA	TRBV28	TRBJ2-1